The present TCR beta chain was sequenced within a study of blood T cell repertoires in COVID-19. Study details: The United States, Italy and Spain provided the acute and convalescent COVID-19 samples.

Original methodology: How many nucleated cells were present was estimated from reference gene primer amplification. Sequencing used immunoSEQ multiplex PCR; TCRdb keeps in-frame clones, though not all of them. The V and J calls and clone size come from that table; D and trimming were worked out from the DNA. The table includes 270,000 or so clones, around 87% detected once. Seattle-derived patients entered the study during active infection and were followed longitudinally. This TCR came from a woman aged 55-69 years with COVID-19, enrolled during active disease. Input material: peripheral blood.

The CDR3, as DNA: TGTGCCAGCAGCCAGGACTGGGTAGGCGGCTACACCTTC. It yields the protein CASSQDWVGGYTF. V is TRBV14 and J is TRBJ1-2; the D is unclear. This CDR3 contains 13 residues. The ends were cut back, 3 bases at V and 8 bases at J, with 13 bases in the middle. Germline lookup yields CDR1 SGHDN and CDR2 FVKESK.